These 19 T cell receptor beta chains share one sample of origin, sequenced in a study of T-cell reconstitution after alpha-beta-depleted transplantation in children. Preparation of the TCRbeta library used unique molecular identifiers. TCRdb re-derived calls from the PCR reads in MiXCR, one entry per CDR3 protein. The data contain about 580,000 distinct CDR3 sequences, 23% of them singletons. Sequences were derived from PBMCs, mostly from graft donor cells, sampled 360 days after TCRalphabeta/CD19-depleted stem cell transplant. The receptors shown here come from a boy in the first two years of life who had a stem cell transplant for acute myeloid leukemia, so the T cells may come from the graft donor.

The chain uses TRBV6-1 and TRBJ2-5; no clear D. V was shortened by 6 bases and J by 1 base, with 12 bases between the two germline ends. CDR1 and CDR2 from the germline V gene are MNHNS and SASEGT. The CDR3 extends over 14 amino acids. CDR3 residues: CASSLPPGQETQYF. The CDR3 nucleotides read TGTGCCAGCAGCCTACCCCCGGGCCAAGAGACCCAGTACTTC.

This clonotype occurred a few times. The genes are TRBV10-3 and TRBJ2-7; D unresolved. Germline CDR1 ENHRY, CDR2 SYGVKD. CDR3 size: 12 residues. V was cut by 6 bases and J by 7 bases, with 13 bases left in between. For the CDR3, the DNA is TGTGCCATCAGCTCCGATCCCAAGGAGCAGTACGTC. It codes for CAISSDPKEQYV.

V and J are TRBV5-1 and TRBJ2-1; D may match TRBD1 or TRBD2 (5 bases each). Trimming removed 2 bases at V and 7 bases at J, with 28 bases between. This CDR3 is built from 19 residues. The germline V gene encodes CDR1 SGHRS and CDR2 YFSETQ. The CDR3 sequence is CASSFYPVIVGRRVNEQFF. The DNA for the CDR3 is TGCGCCAGCAGCTTCTATCCGGTTATTGTGGGACGGAGAGTAAATGAGCAGTTCTTC.

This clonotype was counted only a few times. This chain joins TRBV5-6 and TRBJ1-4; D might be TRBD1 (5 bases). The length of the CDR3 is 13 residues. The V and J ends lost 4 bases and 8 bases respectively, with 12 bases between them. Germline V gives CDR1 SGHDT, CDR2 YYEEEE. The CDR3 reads CASSVTRGEKLFF. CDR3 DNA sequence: TGTGCCAGCAGCGTTACGAGGGGCGAAAAACTGTTTTTT.

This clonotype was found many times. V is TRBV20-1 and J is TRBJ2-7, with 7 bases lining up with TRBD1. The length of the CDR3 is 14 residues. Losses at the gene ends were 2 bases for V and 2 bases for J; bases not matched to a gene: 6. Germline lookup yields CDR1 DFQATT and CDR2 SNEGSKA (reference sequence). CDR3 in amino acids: CSARRTGFTYEQYF. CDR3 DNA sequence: TGCAGTGCTAGAAGGACAGGATTTACCTACGAGCAGTACTTC.

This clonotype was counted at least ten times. The CDR3 DNA is TGTGCCAGCAGCCCTGGGACAGGGAAGCAGTTCTTC. This translates into CASSPGTGKQFF. V is TRBV11-2 and J is TRBJ2-1; 9 bases are a match to TRBD1. The V gene end was trimmed by 5 bases and the J gene end by 11 bases; junction bases not matched to a gene: 4. Germline-derived CDR1 and CDR2 are SGHAT and FQNNGV. CDR3 length: 12 residues.

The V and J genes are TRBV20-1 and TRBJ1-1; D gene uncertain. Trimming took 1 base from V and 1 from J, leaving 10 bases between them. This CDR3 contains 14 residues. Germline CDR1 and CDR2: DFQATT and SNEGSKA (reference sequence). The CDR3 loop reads CSARVGRGNTEAFF. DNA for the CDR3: TGCAGTGCTAGAGTAGGACGGGGGAACACTGAAGCTTTCTTT.

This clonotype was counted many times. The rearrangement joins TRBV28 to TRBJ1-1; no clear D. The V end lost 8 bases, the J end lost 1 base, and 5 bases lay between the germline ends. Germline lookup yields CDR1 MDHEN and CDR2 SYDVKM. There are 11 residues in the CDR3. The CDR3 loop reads CASQRNTEAFF. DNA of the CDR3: TGTGCCAGCCAGAGGAACACTGAAGCTTTCTTT.

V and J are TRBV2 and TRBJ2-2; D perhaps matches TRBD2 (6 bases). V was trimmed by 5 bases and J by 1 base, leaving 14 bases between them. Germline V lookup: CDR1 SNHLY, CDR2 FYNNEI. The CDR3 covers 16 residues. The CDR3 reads CASSRERALNTGELFF. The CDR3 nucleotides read TGTGCCAGCAGTCGGGAGAGGGCCCTGAACACCGGGGAGCTGTTTTTT. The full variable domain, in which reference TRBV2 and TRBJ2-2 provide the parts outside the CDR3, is EPEVTQTPSHQVTQMGQEVILRCVPISNHLYFYWYRQILGQKVEFLVSFYNNEISEKSEIFDDQFSVERPDGSNFTLKIRSTKLEDSAMYFCASSRERALNTGELFFGEGSRLTVL.

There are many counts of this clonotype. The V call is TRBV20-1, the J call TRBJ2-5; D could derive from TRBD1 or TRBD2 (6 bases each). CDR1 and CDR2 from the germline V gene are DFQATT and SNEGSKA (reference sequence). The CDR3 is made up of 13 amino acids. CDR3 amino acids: CSLGAGWEETQYF. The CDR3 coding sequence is TGCAGCTTGGGGGCGGGGTGGGAAGAGACCCAGTACTTC.

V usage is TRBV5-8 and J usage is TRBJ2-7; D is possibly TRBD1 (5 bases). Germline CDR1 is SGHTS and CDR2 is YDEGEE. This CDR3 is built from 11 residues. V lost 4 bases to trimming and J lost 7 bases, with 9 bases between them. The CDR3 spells CASSIYREQYV. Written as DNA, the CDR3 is TGTGCCAGCAGCATTTACAGGGAGCAGTACGTC.

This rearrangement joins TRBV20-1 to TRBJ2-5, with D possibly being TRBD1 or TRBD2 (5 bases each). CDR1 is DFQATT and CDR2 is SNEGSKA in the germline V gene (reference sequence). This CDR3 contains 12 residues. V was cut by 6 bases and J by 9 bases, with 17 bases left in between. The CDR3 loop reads CSAAGLPGAQYF. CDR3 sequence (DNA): TGCAGTGCCGCAGGGCTACCCGGGGCCCAGTACTTC.

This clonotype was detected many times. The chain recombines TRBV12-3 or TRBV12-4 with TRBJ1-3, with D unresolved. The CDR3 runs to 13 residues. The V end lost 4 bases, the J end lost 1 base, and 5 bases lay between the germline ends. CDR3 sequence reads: CASSSASGNTIYF. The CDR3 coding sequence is TGTGCCAGCAGTTCGGCGTCTGGAAACACCATATATTTT.

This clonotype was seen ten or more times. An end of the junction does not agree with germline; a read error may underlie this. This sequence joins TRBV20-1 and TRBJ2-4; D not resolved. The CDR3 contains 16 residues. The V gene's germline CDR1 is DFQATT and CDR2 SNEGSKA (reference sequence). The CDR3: CNARPYLLGAKNIQYF. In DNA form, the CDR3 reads TGCAATGCTAGACCCTACCTTCTGGGGGCCAAAAACATTCAGTACTTC.

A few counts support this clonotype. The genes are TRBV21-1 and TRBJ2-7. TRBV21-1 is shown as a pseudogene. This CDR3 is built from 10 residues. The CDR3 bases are TGTGCCAGTTTCCTCTGCCAGCAGTACTTC. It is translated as CASFLCQQYF.

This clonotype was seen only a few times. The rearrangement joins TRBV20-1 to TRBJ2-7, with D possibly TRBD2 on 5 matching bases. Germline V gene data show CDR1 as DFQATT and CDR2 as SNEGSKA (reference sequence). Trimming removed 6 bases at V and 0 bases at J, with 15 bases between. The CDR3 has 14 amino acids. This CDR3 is CSALDGESSYEQYF. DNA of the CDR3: TGCAGTGCCCTAGATGGGGAGAGCTCCTACGAGCAGTACTTC.

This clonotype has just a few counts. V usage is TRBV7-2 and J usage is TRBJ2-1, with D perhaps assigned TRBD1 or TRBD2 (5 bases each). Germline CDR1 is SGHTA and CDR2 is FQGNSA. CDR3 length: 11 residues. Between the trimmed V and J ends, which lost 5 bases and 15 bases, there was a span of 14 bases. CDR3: CASSPQGRTFF. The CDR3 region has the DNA TGTGCCAGCAGCCCCCAGGGACGGACGTTCTTC.

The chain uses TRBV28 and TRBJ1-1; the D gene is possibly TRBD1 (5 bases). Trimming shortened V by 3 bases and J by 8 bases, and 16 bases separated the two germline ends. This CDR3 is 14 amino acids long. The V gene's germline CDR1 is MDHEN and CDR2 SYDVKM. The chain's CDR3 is CASSFRIGGGEAFF. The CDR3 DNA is TGTGCCAGCAGTTTTCGGATCGGCGGGGGAGAAGCTTTCTTT.

CDR3 sequence (DNA): TGCAGTGCTAGTCCCCCAGGGACGGTACTAGCTTTCTTT. Translation gives CSASPPGTVLAFF. This chain uses TRBV20-1 with TRBJ1-1, with D maybe TRBD1 (5 bases). The CDR3 covers 13 residues. The V end lost 3 bases, the J end lost 10 bases, and 18 bases lay between the germline ends. Germline V gene sequence: CDR1 DFQATT, CDR2 SNEGSKA (reference sequence).